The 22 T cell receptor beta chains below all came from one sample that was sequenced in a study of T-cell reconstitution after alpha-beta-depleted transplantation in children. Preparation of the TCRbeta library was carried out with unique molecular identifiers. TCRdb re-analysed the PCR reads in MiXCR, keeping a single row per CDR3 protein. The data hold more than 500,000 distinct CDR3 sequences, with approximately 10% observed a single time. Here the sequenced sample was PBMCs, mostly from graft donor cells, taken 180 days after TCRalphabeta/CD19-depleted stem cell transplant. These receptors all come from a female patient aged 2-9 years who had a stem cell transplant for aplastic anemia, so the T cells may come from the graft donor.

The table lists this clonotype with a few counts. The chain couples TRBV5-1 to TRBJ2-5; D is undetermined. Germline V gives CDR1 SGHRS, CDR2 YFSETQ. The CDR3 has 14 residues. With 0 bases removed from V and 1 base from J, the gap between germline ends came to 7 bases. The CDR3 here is CASSLALIQETQYF. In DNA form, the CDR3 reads TGCGCCAGCAGCTTGGCACTCATCCAAGAGACCCAGTACTTC.

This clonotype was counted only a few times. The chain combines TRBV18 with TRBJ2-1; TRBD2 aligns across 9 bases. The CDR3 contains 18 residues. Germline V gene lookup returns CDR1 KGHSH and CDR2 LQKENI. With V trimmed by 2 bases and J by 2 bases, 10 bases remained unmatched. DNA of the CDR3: TGTGCCAGCTCACCATATCCAGCGGGAGGTTCAACCTACAATGAGCAGTTCTTC. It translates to CASSPYPAGGSTYNEQFF.

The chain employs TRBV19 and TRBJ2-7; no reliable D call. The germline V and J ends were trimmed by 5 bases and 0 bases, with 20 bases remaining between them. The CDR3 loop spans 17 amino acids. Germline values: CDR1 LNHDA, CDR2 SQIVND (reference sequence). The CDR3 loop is CASSGEIGGPNSYEQYV. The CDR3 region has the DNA TGTGCCAGTAGTGGGGAAATTGGTGGACCCAACTCCTACGAGCAGTACGTC.

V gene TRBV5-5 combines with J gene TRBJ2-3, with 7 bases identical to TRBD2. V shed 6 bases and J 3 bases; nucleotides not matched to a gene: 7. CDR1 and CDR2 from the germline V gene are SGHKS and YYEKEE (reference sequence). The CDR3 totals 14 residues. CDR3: CASIWGGGTDTQYF. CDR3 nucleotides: TGTGCCAGCATCTGGGGCGGGGGAACAGATACGCAGTATTTT.

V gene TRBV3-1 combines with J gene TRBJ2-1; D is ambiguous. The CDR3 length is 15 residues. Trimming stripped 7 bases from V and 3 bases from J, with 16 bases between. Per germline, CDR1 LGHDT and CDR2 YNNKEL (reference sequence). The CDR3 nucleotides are TGTGCCAGCACCCCAACCGACGGGTACTACAATGAGCAGTTCTTC. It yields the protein CASTPTDGYYNEQFF.

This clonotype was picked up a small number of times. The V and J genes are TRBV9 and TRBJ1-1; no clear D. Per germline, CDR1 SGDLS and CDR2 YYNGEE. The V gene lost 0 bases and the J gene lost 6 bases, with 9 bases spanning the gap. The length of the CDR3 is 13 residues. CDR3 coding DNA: TGTGCCAGCAGCGTAGGCGCCCGGGCTGAAGCTTTCTTT. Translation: CASSVGARAEAFF.

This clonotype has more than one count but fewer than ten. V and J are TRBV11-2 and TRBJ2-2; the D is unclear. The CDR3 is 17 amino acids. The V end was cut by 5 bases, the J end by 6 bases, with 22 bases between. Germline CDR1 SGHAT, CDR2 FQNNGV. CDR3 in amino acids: CASSPVRWIPPSGELFF. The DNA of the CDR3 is TGTGCCAGCAGCCCCGTCCGATGGATCCCCCCCTCCGGGGAGCTGTTTTTT. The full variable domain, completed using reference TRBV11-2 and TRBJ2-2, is EAGVAQSPRYKIIEKRQSVAFWCNPISGHATLYWYQQILGQGPKLLIQFQNNGVVDDSQLPKDRFSAERLKGVDSTLKIQPAKLEDSAVYLCASSPVRWIPPSGELFFGEGSRLTVL.

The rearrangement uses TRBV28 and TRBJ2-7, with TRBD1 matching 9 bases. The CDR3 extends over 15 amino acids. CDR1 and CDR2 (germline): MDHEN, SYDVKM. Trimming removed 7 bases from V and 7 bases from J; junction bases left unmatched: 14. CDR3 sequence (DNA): TGTGCCAGCATCCCCCGGGACAGGGCATTTGGGGAGCAGTACTTC. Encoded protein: CASIPRDRAFGEQYF.

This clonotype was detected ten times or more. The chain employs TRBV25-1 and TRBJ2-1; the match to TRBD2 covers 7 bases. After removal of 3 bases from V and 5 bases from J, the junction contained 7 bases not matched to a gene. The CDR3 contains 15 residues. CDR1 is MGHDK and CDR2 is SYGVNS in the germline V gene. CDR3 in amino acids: CASSDPSGDDNEQFF. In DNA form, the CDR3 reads TGTGCCAGCAGTGATCCGAGCGGGGACGACAATGAGCAGTTCTTC. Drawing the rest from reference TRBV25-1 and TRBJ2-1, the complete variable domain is EADIYQTPRYLVIGTGKKITLECSQTMGHDKMYWYQQDPGMELHLIHYSYGVNSTEKGDLSSESTVSRIRTEHFPLTLESARPSHTSQYLCASSDPSGDDNEQFFGPGTRLTVL.

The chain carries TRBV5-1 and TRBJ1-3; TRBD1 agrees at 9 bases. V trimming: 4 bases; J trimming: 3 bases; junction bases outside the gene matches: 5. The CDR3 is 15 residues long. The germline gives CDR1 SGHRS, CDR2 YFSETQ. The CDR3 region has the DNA TGCGCCAGCAGCCCTGGGACAGGGAGTGGAAACACCATATATTTT. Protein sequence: CASSPGTGSGNTIYF.

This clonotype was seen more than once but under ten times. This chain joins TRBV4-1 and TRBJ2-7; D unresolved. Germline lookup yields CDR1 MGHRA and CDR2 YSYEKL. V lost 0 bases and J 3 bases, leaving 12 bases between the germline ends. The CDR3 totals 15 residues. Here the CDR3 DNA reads TGCGCCAGCAGCCAAGATATTACATTTAGCTACGAGCAGTACGTC. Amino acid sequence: CASSQDITFSYEQYV.

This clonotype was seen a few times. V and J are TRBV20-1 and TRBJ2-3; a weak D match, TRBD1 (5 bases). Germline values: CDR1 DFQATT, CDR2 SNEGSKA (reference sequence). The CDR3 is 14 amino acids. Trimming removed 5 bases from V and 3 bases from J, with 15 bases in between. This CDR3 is CSAGAGSRTDTQYF. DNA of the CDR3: TGCAGTGCTGGGGCAGGGTCGAGGACAGATACGCAGTATTTT.

The CDR3 loop is CASSPLQGGNQPQHF. DNA for the CDR3: TGTGCCAGCAGTCCATTACAGGGGGGAAATCAGCCCCAGCATTTT. V is TRBV6-2 or TRBV6-3 and J is TRBJ1-5, with TRBD1 matching over 8 bases. The CDR3 is made up of 15 amino acids. Germline CDR1 reads MNHEY; CDR2 reads SVGEGT. Germline trimming cut 5 bases from V and 4 bases from J; bases unmatched to any gene: 7.

The CDR3 bases are TGCGCCAGCAGTGAGACTAGCGGGACGGATACGCAGTATTTT. Translating gives CASSETSGTDTQYF. The chain links TRBV10-1 to TRBJ2-3; 10 bases are shared with TRBD2. Germline lookup yields CDR1 WNHNN and CDR2 SYGVQD (reference sequence). V shed 2 bases, J shed 6 bases, and the junction held 2 bases outside the gene matches. The CDR3 sequence is 14 residues long.

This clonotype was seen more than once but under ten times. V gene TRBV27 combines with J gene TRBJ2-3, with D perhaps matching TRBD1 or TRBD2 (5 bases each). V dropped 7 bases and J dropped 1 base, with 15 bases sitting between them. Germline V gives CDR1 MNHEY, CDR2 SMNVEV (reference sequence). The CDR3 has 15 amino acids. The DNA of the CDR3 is TGTGCCAGCACTACCGGGACCGCTCGCACAGATACGCAGTATTTT. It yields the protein CASTTGTARTDTQYF.

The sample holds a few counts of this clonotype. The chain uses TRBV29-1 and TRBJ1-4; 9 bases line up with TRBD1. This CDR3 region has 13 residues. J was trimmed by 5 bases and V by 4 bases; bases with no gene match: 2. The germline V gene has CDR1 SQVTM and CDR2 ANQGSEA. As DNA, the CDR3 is TGCAGCGTTGCGGGGACAGGGAATGAAAAACTGTTTTTT. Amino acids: CSVAGTGNEKLFF.

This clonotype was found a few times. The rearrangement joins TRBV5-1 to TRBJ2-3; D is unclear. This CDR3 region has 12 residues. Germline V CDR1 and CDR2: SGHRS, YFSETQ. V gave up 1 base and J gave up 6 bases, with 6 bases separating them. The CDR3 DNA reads TGCGCCAGCAGCTTGTTGCTCGATACGCAGTATTTT. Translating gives CASSLLLDTQYF.

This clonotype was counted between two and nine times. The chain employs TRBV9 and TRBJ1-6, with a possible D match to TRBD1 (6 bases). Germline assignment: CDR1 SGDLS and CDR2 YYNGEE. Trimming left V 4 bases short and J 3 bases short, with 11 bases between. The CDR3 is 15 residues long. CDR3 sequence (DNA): TGTGCCAGCAGCTCCCCGGACAGCTATAATTCACCCCTCCACTTT. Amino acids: CASSSPDSYNSPLHF.

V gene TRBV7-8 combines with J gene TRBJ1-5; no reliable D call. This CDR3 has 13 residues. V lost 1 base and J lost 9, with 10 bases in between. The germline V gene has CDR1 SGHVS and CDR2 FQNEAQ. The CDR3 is CASSLGASRPQHF. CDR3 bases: TGTGCCAGCAGCTTAGGGGCATCACGGCCCCAGCATTTT.

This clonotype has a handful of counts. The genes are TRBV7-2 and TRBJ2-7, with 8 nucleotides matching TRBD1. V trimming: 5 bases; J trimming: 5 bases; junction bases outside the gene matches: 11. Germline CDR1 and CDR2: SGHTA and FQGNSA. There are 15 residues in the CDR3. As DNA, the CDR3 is TGTGCCAGCAGCGGCCGGACAGGGTTGAAAAACGAGCAGTACTTC. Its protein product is CASSGRTGLKNEQYF.

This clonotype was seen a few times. Written as DNA, the CDR3 is TGTGCCTGGAGTTTGGGGGGAGGCGAGCAGTTCTTC. Protein: CAWSLGGGEQFF. The V and J genes are TRBV30 and TRBJ2-1; D might be TRBD2 (6 bases). The CDR3 spans 12 residues. V lost 2 bases and J lost 10, with 12 bases in between. Germline V gene lookup returns CDR1 GTSNPN and CDR2 SVGIG (reference sequence).

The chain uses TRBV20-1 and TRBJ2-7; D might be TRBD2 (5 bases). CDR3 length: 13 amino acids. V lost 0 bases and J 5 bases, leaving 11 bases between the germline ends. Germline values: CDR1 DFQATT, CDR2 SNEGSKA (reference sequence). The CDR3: CSARDRELNEQYF. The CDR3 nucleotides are TGCAGTGCTAGAGATCGGGAACTGAACGAGCAGTACTTC.